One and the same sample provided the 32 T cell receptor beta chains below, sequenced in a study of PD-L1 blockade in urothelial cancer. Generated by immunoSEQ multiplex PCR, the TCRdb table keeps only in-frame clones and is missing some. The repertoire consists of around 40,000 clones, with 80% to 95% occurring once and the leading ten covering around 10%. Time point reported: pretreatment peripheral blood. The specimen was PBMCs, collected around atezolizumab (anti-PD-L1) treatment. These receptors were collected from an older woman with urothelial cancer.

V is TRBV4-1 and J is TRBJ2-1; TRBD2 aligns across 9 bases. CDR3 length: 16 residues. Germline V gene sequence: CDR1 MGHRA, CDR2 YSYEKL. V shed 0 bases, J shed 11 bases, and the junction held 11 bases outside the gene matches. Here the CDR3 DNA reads TGCGCCAGCAGCCAAGACGAATTAGCGGGAGAAAACCAGCAGTTCTTC. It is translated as CASSQDELAGENQQFF.

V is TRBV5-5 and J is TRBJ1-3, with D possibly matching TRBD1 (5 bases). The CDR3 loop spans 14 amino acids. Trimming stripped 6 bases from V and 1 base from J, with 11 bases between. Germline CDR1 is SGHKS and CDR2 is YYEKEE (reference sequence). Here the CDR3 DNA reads TGTGCCAGCACTATCGGGGGATCTGGAAACACCATATATTTT. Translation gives CASTIGGSGNTIYF.

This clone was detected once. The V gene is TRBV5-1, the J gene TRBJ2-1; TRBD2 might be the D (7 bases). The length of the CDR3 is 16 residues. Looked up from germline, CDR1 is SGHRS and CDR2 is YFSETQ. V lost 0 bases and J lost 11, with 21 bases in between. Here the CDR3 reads CASSLGGGGPGFQQFF. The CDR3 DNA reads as TGCGCCAGCAGCTTGGGAGGGGGAGGGCCAGGATTTCAGCAGTTCTTC.

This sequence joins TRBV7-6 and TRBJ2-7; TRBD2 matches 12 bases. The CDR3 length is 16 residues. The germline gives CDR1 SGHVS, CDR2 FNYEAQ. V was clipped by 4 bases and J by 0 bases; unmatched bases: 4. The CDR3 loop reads CASSSRTSGTSYEQYF. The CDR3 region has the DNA TGTGCCAGCAGCTCCCGGACTAGCGGGACCTCCTACGAGCAGTACTTC.

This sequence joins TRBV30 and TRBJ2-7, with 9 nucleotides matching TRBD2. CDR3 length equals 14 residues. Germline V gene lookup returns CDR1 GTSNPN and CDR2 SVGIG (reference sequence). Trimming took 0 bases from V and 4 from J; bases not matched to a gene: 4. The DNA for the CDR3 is TGTGCCTGGAGTGTACAGCGGGAGGCTTACGAGCAGTACTTC. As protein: CAWSVQREAYEQYF. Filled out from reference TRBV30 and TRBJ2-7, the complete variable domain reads SQTIHQWPATLVQPVGSPLSLECTVEGTSNPNLYWYRQAAGRGLQLLFYSVGIGQISSEVPQNLSASRPQDRQFILSSKKLLLSDSGFYLCAWSVQREAYEQYFGPGTRLTVT.

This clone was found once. CDR3 amino acids: CASSRLAGGTYEQYF. In DNA, the CDR3 is TGTGCCAGCAGCCGCTTAGCGGGAGGGACCTACGAGCAGTACTTC. The V call is TRBV5-4, the J call TRBJ2-7; TRBD2 aligns across 11 bases. CDR3 length equals 15 residues. Per germline, CDR1 SGHNT and CDR2 YYREEE (reference sequence). Trimming cost V 4 bases and J 2 bases; bases outside gene matches: 5.

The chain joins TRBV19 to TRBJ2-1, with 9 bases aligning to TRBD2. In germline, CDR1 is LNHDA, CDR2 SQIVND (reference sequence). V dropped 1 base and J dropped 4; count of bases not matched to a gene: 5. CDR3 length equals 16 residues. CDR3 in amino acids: CASSIARTSAYNEQFF. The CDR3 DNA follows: TGTGCCAGTAGTATAGCCCGGACTAGCGCGTACAATGAGCAGTTCTTC.

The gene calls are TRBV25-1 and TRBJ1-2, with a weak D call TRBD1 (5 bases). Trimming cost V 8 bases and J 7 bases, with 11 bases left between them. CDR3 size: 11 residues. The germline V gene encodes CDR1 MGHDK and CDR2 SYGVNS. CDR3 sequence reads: CASGGWAGYTF. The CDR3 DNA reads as TGTGCCAGCGGGGGGTGGGCTGGCTACACCTTC.

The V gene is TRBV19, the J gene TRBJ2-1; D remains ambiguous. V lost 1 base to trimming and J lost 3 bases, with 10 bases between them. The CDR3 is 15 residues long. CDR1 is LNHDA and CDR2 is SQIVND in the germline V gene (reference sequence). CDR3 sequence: CASSIAPGYYNEQFF. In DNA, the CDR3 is TGTGCCAGTAGTATAGCCCCCGGGTACTACAATGAGCAGTTCTTC.

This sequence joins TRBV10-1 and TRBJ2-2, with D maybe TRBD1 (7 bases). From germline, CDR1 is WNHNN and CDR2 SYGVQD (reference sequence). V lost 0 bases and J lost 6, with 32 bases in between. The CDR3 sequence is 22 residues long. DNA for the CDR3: TGCGCCAGCAGTGAGTCGAAGGGGGCGGGGTCCTGGGCGGGCCCTTGGTCCGGGGAGCTGTTTTTT. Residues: CASSESKGAGSWAGPWSGELFF.

CDR3 region: CASSLGQGAMSYEQYF. The DNA for the CDR3 is TGTGCCAGCAGCCTTGGACAGGGGGCGATGTCCTACGAGCAGTACTTC. The rearrangement links TRBV4-2 to TRBJ2-7, with 11 bases matching TRBD1. The CDR3 runs 16 residues. Trimming cost V 4 bases and J 1 base; bases outside gene matches: 6. Germline V gene lookup returns CDR1 LGHNA and CDR2 YNFKEQ.

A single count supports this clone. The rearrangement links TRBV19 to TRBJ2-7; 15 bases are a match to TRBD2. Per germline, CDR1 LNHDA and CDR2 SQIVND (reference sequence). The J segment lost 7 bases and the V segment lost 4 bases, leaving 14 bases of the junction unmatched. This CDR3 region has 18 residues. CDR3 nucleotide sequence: TGTGCCAGTAGTAGCCGGAGAGGACTAGCGGGAGGGACAGGAGAGCAGTACTTC. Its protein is CASSSRRGLAGGTGEQYF.

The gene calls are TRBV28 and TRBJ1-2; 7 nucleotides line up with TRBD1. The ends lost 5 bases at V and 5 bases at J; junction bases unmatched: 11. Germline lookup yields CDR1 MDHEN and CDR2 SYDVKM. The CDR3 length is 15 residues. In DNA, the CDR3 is TGTGCCAGCAGTCCCCCCGTCGGGGACAGTTATGGCTACACCTTC. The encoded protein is CASSPPVGDSYGYTF.

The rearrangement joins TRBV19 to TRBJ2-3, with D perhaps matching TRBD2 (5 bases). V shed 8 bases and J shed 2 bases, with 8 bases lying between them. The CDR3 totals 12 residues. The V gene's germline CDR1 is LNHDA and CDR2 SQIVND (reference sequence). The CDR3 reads CASGSYTDTQYF. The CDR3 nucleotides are TGTGCCAGTGGGAGCTACACAGATACGCAGTATTTT.

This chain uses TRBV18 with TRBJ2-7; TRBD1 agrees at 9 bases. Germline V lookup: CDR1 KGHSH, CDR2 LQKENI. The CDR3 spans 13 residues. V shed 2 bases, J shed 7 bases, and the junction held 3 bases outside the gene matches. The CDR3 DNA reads TGTGCCAGCTCACCAGACAGGGGGGGAGAGCAGTACTTC. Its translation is CASSPDRGGEQYF.

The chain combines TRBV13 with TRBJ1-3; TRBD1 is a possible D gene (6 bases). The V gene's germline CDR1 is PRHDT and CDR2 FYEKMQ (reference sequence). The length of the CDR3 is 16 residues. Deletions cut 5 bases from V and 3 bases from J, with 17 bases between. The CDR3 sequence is CASSPQGGGGGNTIYF. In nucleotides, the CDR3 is TGTGCCAGCAGCCCTCAAGGGGGGGGTGGTGGAAACACCATATATTTT.

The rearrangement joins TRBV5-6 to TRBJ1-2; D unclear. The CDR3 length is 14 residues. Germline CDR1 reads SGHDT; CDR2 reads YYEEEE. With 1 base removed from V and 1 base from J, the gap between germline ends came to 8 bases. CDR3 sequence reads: CASSLIGLNYGYTF. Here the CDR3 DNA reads TGTGCCAGCAGCTTGATCGGACTTAACTATGGCTACACCTTC.

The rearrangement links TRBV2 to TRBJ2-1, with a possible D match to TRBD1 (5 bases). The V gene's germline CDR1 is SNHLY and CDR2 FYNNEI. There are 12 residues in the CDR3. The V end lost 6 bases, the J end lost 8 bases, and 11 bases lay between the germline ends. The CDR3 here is CASSLGVDEQFF. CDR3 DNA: TGTGCCAGCAGCCTAGGGGTGGATGAGCAGTTCTTC.

CDR3: CASSFGSGVATDTQYF. In DNA, the CDR3 is TGTGCCAGCAGTTTCGGCAGCGGGGTGGCTACAGATACGCAGTATTTT. This chain uses TRBV28 with TRBJ2-3; 7 positions agree with TRBD2. Looked up from germline, CDR1 is MDHEN and CDR2 is SYDVKM. V was pared by 3 bases and J by 3 bases, with 9 bases of the junction left unmatched. CDR3 length: 16 amino acids.

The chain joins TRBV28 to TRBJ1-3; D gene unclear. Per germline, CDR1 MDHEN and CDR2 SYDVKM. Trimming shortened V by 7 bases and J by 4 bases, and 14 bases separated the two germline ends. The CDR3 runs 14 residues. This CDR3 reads CASNLSGTGNTIYF. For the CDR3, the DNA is TGTGCCAGCAATCTTTCGGGTACAGGAAACACCATATATTTT.

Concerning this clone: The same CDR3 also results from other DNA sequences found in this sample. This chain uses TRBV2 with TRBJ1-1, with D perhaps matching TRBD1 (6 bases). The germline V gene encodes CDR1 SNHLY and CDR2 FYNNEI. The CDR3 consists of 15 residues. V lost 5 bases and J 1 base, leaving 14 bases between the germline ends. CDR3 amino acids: CASSQRQAQNTEAFF. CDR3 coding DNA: TGTGCCAGCAGTCAACGACAGGCTCAGAACACTGAAGCTTTCTTT.

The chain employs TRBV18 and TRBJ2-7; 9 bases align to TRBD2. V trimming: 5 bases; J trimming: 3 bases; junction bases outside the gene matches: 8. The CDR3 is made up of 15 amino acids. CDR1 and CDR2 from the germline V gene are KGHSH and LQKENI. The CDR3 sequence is CASSSKREVHYEQYF. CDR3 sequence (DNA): TGTGCCAGCTCATCGAAGCGGGAGGTACACTACGAGCAGTACTTC.

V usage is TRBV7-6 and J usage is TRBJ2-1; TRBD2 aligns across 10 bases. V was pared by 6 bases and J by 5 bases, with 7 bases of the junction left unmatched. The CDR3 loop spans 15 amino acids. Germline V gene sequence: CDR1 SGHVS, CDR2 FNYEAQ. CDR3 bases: TGTGCCAGCAGTTCAGCGGGAGGGCCTAACAATGAGCAGTTCTTC. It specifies CASSSAGGPNNEQFF. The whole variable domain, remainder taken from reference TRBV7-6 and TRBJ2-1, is GAGVSQSPRYKVTKRGQDVALRCDPISGHVSLYWYRQALGQGPEFLTYFNYEAQQDKSGLPNDRFSAERPEGSISTLTIQRTEQRDSAMYRCASSSAGGPNNEQFFGPGTRLTVL.

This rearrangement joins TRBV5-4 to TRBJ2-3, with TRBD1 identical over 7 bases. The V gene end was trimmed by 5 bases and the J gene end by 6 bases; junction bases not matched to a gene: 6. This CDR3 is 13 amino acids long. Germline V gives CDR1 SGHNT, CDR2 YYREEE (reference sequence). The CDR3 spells CASSEQGSDTQYF. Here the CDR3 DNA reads TGTGCCAGCAGTGAACAGGGGTCGGATACGCAGTATTTT.

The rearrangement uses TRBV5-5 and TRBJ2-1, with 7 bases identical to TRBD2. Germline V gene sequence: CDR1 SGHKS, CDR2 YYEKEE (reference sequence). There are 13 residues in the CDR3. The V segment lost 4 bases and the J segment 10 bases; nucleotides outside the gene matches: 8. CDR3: CASSHSGREEQFF. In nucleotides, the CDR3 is TGTGCCAGCAGCCATTCGGGGCGGGAGGAGCAGTTCTTC.

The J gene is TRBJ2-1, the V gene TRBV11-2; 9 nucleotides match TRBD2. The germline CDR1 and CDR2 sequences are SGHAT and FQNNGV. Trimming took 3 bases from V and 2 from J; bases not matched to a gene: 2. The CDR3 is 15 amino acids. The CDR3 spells CASSFTSGPYNEQFF. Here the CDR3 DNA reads TGTGCCAGCAGCTTTACTAGCGGGCCCTACAATGAGCAGTTCTTC.

The CDR3 DNA reads TGTGCCAGCAGCTTAGGCACGGGGAGCTATGGCTACACCTTC. As protein: CASSLGTGSYGYTF. The V call is TRBV11-2, the J call TRBJ1-2, with D unresolved. This CDR3 spans 14 amino acids. The V and J ends lost 1 base and 4 bases respectively, with 10 bases between them. Per the germline V gene, CDR1 is SGHAT and CDR2 is FQNNGV.

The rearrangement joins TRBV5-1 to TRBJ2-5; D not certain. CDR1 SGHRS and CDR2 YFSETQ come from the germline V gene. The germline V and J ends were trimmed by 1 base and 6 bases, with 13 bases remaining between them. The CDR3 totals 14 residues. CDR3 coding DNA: TGCGCCAGCAGCTTGTCTGTAGATACGAAGACCCAGTACTTC. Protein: CASSLSVDTKTQYF.

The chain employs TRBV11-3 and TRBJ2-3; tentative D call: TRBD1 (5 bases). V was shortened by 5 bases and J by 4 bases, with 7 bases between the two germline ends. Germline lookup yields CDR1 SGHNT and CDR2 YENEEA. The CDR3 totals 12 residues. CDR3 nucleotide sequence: TGTGCCAGCAGCCAAGGGGCAGATACGCAGTATTTT. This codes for CASSQGADTQYF.

This chain's CDR3 is CASSQGQGAPQETQYF. For the CDR3, the DNA is TGCGCCAGCAGCCAAGGACAGGGGGCTCCGCAAGAGACCCAGTACTTC. The genes are TRBV5-1 and TRBJ2-5; 11 bases agree with TRBD1. The J segment lost 2 bases and the V segment lost 4 bases, leaving 7 bases of the junction unmatched. CDR3 size: 16 residues. CDR1 and CDR2 (germline): SGHRS, YFSETQ.

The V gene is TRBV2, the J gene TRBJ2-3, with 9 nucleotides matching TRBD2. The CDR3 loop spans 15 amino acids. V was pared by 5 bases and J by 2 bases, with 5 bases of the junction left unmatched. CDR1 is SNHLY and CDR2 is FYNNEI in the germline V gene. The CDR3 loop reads CASSPLAGHTDTQYF. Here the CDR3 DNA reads TGTGCCAGCAGTCCACTAGCGGGTCACACAGATACGCAGTATTTT. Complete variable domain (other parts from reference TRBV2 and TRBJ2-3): EPEVTQTPSHQVTQMGQEVILRCVPISNHLYFYWYRQILGQKVEFLVSFYNNEISEKSEIFDDQFSVERPDGSNFTLKIRSTKLEDSAMYFCASSPLAGHTDTQYFGPGTRLTVL.

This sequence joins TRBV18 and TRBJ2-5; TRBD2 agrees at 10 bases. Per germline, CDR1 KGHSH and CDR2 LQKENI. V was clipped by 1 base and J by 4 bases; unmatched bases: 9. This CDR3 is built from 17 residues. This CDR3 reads CASSPLRASGSGETQYF. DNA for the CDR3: TGTGCCAGCTCACCACTTCGAGCTAGCGGGAGTGGAGAGACCCAGTACTTC.